These 21 T cell receptor beta chains originate from one sample sequenced in a study of blood T cell repertoires in COVID-19. Only in-frame clones appear in the TCRdb table, and some are missing; sequencing was by immunoSEQ multiplex PCR. The sample has 140,000 or so clones, 65% to 90% seen once. Sequences were obtained from peripheral blood. The receptors were gathered from a man over 45 with acute or convalescent COVID-19.

V and J are TRBV5-6 and TRBJ1-6; 7 nucleotides agree with TRBD1. The CDR3 covers 16 residues. V dropped 4 bases and J dropped 9; count of bases not matched to a gene: 13. The germline gives CDR1 SGHDT, CDR2 YYEEEE. The DNA of the CDR3 is TGTGCCAGCAGCCTAAGAGACAGGGAACGGATTTCACCCCTCCACTTT. Its translation: CASSLRDRERISPLHF.

This chain links TRBV9 with TRBJ1-1; the D gene is possibly TRBD1 (5 bases). CDR1 and CDR2 from the germline V gene are SGDLS and YYNGEE. V lost 0 bases to trimming and J lost 0 bases, with 12 bases between them. The CDR3 is 16 amino acids. The CDR3 DNA follows: TGTGCCAGCAGCGTAGCCAGGGAGGGGCTGAACACTGAAGCTTTCTTT. Its translation: CASSVAREGLNTEAFF.

The gene calls are TRBV3-1 (or the pseudogene TRBV3-2) and TRBJ1-6, with TRBD1 as a possible D gene (6 bases). This CDR3 spans 13 amino acids. The V end lost 3 bases, the J end lost 9 bases, and 9 bases lay between the germline ends. Per the germline V gene, CDR1 is LGHDT and CDR2 is YNNKEL (reference sequence). CDR3 nucleotide sequence: TGTGCCAGCAGCCACGACAGGACTTCACCCCTCCACTTT. Translated: CASSHDRTSPLHF.

V is TRBV11-3 and J is TRBJ2-1, with 9 bases identical to TRBD2. Trimming at V came to 5 bases and at J to 5 bases, leaving 16 bases not matched to a gene. Germline lookup yields CDR1 SGHNT and CDR2 YENEEA. CDR3 length equals 18 residues. The chain's CDR3 is CASSRESTSSGADNEQFF. The CDR3, as DNA: TGTGCCAGCAGCCGAGAAAGTACCTCTAGCGGGGCCGACAATGAGCAGTTCTTC.

This chain joins TRBV5-1 and TRBJ2-7; 10 bases map to TRBD2. The CDR3 consists of 14 residues. The V segment lost 2 bases and the J segment 5 bases; nucleotides outside the gene matches: 4. The germline gives CDR1 SGHRS, CDR2 YFSETQ. The CDR3 spells CASSFRTSGNEQYF. The CDR3 coding sequence is TGCGCCAGCAGCTTTCGGACTAGCGGAAACGAGCAGTACTTC. Looking up the rest from reference TRBV5-1 and TRBJ2-7 gives the full variable domain: KAGVTQTPRYLIKTRGQQVTLSCSPISGHRSVSWYQQTPGQGLQFLFEYFSETQRNKGNFPGRFSGRQFSNSRSEMNVSTLELGDSALYLCASSFRTSGNEQYFGPGTRLTVT.

The chain has TRBV21-1 and TRBJ1-3; the table's D call, TRBD1, was not checked against the DNA. TRBV21-1 has pseudogene status. This CDR3 contains 17 residues. The CDR3 DNA reads as TGTGCCAGCAGCACATGGACAGGGACCCCCTCTGGAAACACCATATATTTT. Amino acid sequence: CASSTWTGTPSGNTIYF.

Of note for this clone: At the DNA level, this CDR3 is encoded by other sequences in the same sample as well. V gene TRBV18 combines with J gene TRBJ1-6, with 9 bases aligning to TRBD1. CDR1 is KGHSH and CDR2 is LQKENI in the germline V gene. The J segment lost 8 bases and the V segment lost 3 bases, leaving 2 bases of the junction unmatched. The CDR3 loop spans 14 amino acids. CDR3 in DNA: TGTGCCAGCTCACCCGACAGGGGGGATTCACCCCTCCACTTT. Its protein is CASSPDRGDSPLHF. The variable domain in full, with the rest retrieved from reference TRBV18 and TRBJ1-6, is NAGVMQNPRHLVRRRGQEARLRCSPMKGHSHVYWYRQLPEEGLKFMVYLQKENIIDESGMPKERFSAEFPKEGPSILRIQQVVRGDSAAYFCASSPDRGDSPLHFGNGTRLTVT.

This chain links TRBV5-6 with TRBJ2-5; 8 nucleotides line up with TRBD1. V shed 3 bases and J 5 bases; nucleotides not matched to a gene: 9. Germline V gives CDR1 SGHDT, CDR2 YYEEEE. The CDR3 contains 15 residues. The CDR3 DNA reads as TGTGCCAGCAGCTACCCCCCGGGACAGGAGGAGACCCAGTACTTC. As protein: CASSYPPGQEETQYF.

The J gene is TRBJ2-2, the V gene TRBV11-3; TRBD1 is a possible D gene (7 bases). The CDR3 covers 16 residues. CDR1 is SGHNT and CDR2 is YENEEA in the germline V gene. The V end lost 6 bases, the J end lost 7 bases, and 21 bases lay between the germline ends. In DNA, the CDR3 is TGTGCCAGCAGGACCCACAGGGGAGGTCGAATCGGGGAGCTGTTTTTT. Translated, it gives CASRTHRGGRIGELFF.

This clone was seen only a few times. This chain uses TRBV20-1 with TRBJ1-1; perhaps TRBD1 as D (6 bases). This CDR3 contains 17 residues. Germline values: CDR1 DFQATT, CDR2 SNEGSKA (reference sequence). The V end was cut by 3 bases, the J end by 4 bases, with 24 bases between. The CDR3, as DNA: TGCAGTGCTAGTGTATCGGGGGGCGTTATCCTAAGCACTGAAGCTTTCTTT. It encodes CSASVSGGVILSTEAFF.

This chain joins TRBV10-1 and TRBJ1-1; no reliable D call. Germline CDR1 WNHNN, CDR2 SYGVQD (reference sequence). Trimming pared 0 bases from V and 1 base from J, leaving 3 bases between. CDR3 length: 13 amino acids. In DNA, the CDR3 is TGCGCCAGCAGTGAGTCCGGGAACACTGAAGCTTTCTTT. Translating gives CASSESGNTEAFF.

A note on this clone: Other DNA sequences in this specimen translate into the identical CDR3. This chain connects TRBV6-6 to TRBJ2-5; 9 bases agree with TRBD2. This CDR3 is built from 14 residues. Losses at the gene ends were 7 bases for V and 7 bases for J; bases not matched to a gene: 10. Germline CDR1 is MNHNY and CDR2 is SVGAGI (reference sequence). CDR3 sequence: CASNLAGAGGTQYF. Written as DNA, the CDR3 is TGTGCCAGCAATTTAGCGGGGGCGGGGGGGACCCAGTACTTC.

This chain links TRBV5-8 with TRBJ2-1; 13 bases fit TRBD2. The CDR3 sequence is 15 residues long. J was trimmed by 7 bases and V by 2 bases; bases with no gene match: 3. The germline gives CDR1 SGHTS, CDR2 YDEGEE. CDR3 DNA: TGTGCCAGCAGCTTTTGGACTAGCGGGAGTAATGAGCAGTTCTTC. It specifies CASSFWTSGSNEQFF.

This chain links TRBV28 with TRBJ1-6; TRBD1 matches 7 bases. The CDR3 is 14 residues long. In germline, CDR1 is MDHEN, CDR2 SYDVKM. V dropped 2 bases and J dropped 10; count of bases not matched to a gene: 5. The CDR3 is CASSLRAGGSPLHF. CDR3 sequence (DNA): TGTGCCAGCAGTTTAAGGGCAGGGGGGTCACCCCTCCACTTT.

The CDR3 reads CAISWGNPEPLQGAKANTEAFF. In DNA form, the CDR3 reads TGTGCCATCAGCTGGGGGAATCCCGAGCCCTTACAGGGGGCAAAAGCGAACACTGAAGCTTTCTTT. The gene calls are TRBV10-3 and TRBJ1-1; TRBD1 matches 9 bases. V shed 6 bases and J 1 base; nucleotides not matched to a gene: 27. The CDR3 covers 22 residues. Germline CDR1 ENHRY, CDR2 SYGVKD.

The rearrangement joins TRBV28 to TRBJ1-1, with D unclear. In germline, CDR1 is MDHEN, CDR2 SYDVKM. V was clipped by 7 bases and J by 3 bases, with 18 bases between them. The CDR3 has 15 amino acids. The CDR3 is CASTPMGVSDTEAFF. The DNA of the CDR3 is TGTGCCAGCACCCCAATGGGAGTATCGGACACTGAAGCTTTCTTT.

V usage is TRBV19 and J usage is TRBJ2-1, with 9 bases aligning to TRBD2. The CDR3 sequence is 16 residues long. CDR1 is LNHDA and CDR2 is SQIVND in the germline V gene (reference sequence). Trimming at V came to 3 bases and at J to 9 bases, leaving 12 bases not matched to a gene. CDR3 sequence (DNA): TGTGCCAGTAGTATGGGATCGGGGCGGGAGGGCCTTGAGCAGTTCTTC. Its translation is CASSMGSGREGLEQFF.

The chain carries TRBV5-6 and TRBJ2-7, with 9 bases aligning to TRBD1. Germline values: CDR1 SGHDT, CDR2 YYEEEE. Trimming cost V 4 bases and J 3 bases; bases outside gene matches: 8. The length of the CDR3 is 15 residues. CDR3 amino acids: CASSQTGGAFYEQYF. The CDR3 bases are TGTGCCAGCAGCCAAACAGGGGGCGCGTTCTACGAGCAGTACTTC.

V gene TRBV19 combines with J gene TRBJ1-5, with TRBD1 matching over 8 bases. V gave up 2 bases and J gave up 6 bases; unmatched junction bases: 9. The CDR3 sequence is 16 residues long. Germline CDR1 is LNHDA and CDR2 is SQIVND (reference sequence). CDR3 sequence (DNA): TGTGCCAGTAGTATACTGCGTGCAGGGGGCCTTCAGCCCCAGCATTTT. It yields the protein CASSILRAGGLQPQHF. The variable domain in full, completed from reference TRBV19 and TRBJ1-5, reads DGGITQSPKYLFRKEGQNVTLSCEQNLNHDAMYWYRQDPGQGLRLIYYSQIVNDFQKGDIAEGYSVSREKKESFPLTVTSAQKNPTAFYLCASSILRAGGLQPQHFGDGTRLSIL.

CDR3 DNA sequence: TGTGCCAGCAGCCAAGAAGGCGGACAAGGGGTGGAGACCCAGTACTTC. It is translated as CASSQEGGQGVETQYF. This chain uses TRBV3-1 (or the pseudogene TRBV3-2) with TRBJ2-5, with D perhaps matching TRBD1 (5 bases). The V gene lost 0 bases and the J gene lost 5 bases, with 16 bases spanning the gap. There are 16 residues in the CDR3. Germline lookup yields CDR1 LGHDT and CDR2 YNNKEL (reference sequence).

The sample holds a few counts of this clone. The chain is built from TRBV2 and TRBJ1-6, with TRBD1 matching 9 bases. This CDR3 is built from 15 residues. CDR1 SNHLY and CDR2 FYNNEI come from the germline V gene. V gave up 7 bases and J gave up 10 bases; unmatched junction bases: 11. The CDR3 region is CASILRTGVGSPLHF. The CDR3 nucleotides are TGTGCCAGCATCCTCCGGACAGGGGTTGGATCACCCCTCCACTTT.